What follows are 21 T cell receptor beta chains derived from one specimen sequenced in a study of OX40 agonist ivuxolimab in advanced cancers. Library generation was performed with the immunoSEQ multiplex PCR assay. In its TCRdb copy, this immuneACCESS table keeps in-frame sequences only and misses some clones. Where compared with another copy, unresolved V genes explain less than half of these, and the others have no known cause. The sample table contains about 7,800 clones; only one count was recorded for approximately 70% of them. More than 50% of the sample is held by the ten biggest clonotypes. The sample in question was CD4+ or CD8+ T cells sorted from blood, obtained in a trial of the OX40 agonist ivuxolimab. Source of these receptors: an adult with an advanced solid tumor such as melanoma, head and neck, liver or kidney cancer.

A remark on this clone: The junction and the germline gene differ at one end; a read error may be behind it. The chain combines TRBV7-7 with TRBJ2-2, with D hard to call. CDR3 size: 17 residues. Germline CDR1 is SSHAT and CDR2 is FNYEAQ (reference sequence). CDR3 protein: CASSSTVTTGQAEELFF. The DNA for the CDR3 is TGTGCTAGCAGCTCCACGGTCACAACTGGTCAGGCCGAGGAGCTGTTTTTT.

The rearrangement links TRBV7-2 to TRBJ1-2; possibly TRBD1 for D (5 bases). The V end lost 3 bases, the J end lost 4 bases, and 12 bases lay between the germline ends. Germline-derived CDR1 and CDR2 are SGHTA and FQGNSA. The CDR3 spans 14 residues. CDR3 sequence: CASSFDLGGYGYTF. The CDR3 region has the DNA TGTGCCAGCAGCTTCGATCTGGGGGGCTATGGCTACACCTTC.

This chain links TRBV7-2 with TRBJ1-6, with TRBD1 identical over 8 bases. This CDR3 has 18 amino acids. The germline V gene has CDR1 SGHTA and CDR2 FQGNSA. V dropped 6 bases and J dropped 5; count of bases not matched to a gene: 15. CDR3 sequence: CASSSRTGYPLDNSPLHF. The CDR3 DNA reads as TGTGCCAGCAGTTCCCGGACAGGGTATCCCCTAGATAATTCACCCCTCCACTTT. Full variable domain (outside the CDR3, taken from reference TRBV7-2 and TRBJ1-6): GAGVSQSPSNKVTEKGKDVELRCDPISGHTALYWYRQSLGQGLEFLIYFQGNSAPDKSGLPSDRFSAERTGGSVSTLTIQRTQQEDSAVYLCASSSRTGYPLDNSPLHFGNGTRLTVT.

This clone is medium-sized. The chain employs TRBV9 and TRBJ2-7; 8 nucleotides line up with TRBD2. V lost 4 bases and J lost 0; bases outside the gene matches: 6. This CDR3 is 15 amino acids long. The germline CDR1 and CDR2 sequences are SGDLS and YYNGEE. The DNA of the CDR3 is TGTGCCAGCAGCTTCGGACTAGCCTCCTCCTACGAGCAGTACTTC. Translation gives CASSFGLASSYEQYF.

The rearrangement joins TRBV9 to TRBJ2-7, with 7 nucleotides matching TRBD2. V shed 4 bases, J shed 3 bases, and the junction held 4 bases outside the gene matches. Germline CDR1 is SGDLS and CDR2 is YYNGEE. This CDR3 region has 13 residues. CDR3 protein: CASSPSGGYEQYF. The CDR3 region has the DNA TGTGCCAGCAGCCCTAGCGGCGGCTACGAGCAGTACTTC.

The gene calls are TRBV5-6 and TRBJ2-2; D ambiguous. The CDR3 totals 15 residues. Trimming took off 0 bases at V and 6 bases at J, with 12 bases between the two ends. Per germline, CDR1 SGHDT and CDR2 YYEEEE. The CDR3 spells CASSLGLSGSGELFF. In nucleotides, the CDR3 is TGTGCCAGCAGCTTGGGCCTATCGGGTTCCGGGGAGCTGTTTTTT.

The chain links TRBV7-2 to TRBJ2-7; 8 bases match TRBD1. Per the germline V gene, CDR1 is SGHTA and CDR2 is FQGNSA. The CDR3 extends over 14 amino acids. The V gene end was trimmed by 6 bases and the J gene end by 2 bases; junction bases not matched to a gene: 6. CDR3: CASSPHRGTYEQYF. For the CDR3, the DNA is TGTGCCAGCAGTCCACACAGGGGGACCTACGAGCAGTACTTC.

The chain carries TRBV19 and TRBJ1-1; D is possibly TRBD1 (6 bases). The germline V and J ends were trimmed by 11 bases and 5 bases, with 21 bases remaining between them. Per germline, CDR1 LNHDA and CDR2 SQIVND (reference sequence). This CDR3 has 14 residues. CDR3: CASKEDSWETEAFF. CDR3 DNA sequence: TGTGCCTCCAAGGAGGACAGTTGGGAGACTGAAGCTTTCTTT.

CDR3 DNA sequence: TGTGCCAGCAGCCTACAGATTTGGAGCGTTAGGCCTTATAATTCACCCCTCCACTTT. Translating it yields CASSLQIWSVRPYNSPLHF. The chain has TRBV11-2 and TRBJ1-6; D is unresolved. Germline-derived CDR1 and CDR2 are SGHAT and FQNNGV. This CDR3 contains 19 residues. V lost 5 bases to trimming and J lost 4 bases, with 24 bases between them.

This clone has just one count. The chain recombines TRBV7-2 with TRBJ1-6, with TRBD1 as a possible D gene (6 bases). Per germline, CDR1 SGHTA and CDR2 FQGNSA. CDR3 size: 15 residues. Trimming pared 5 bases from V and 9 bases from J, leaving 17 bases between. The CDR3 sequence is CASSPSGARVSPLHF. CDR3 coding DNA: TGTGCCAGCAGCCCTTCAGGGGCTAGGGTTTCACCCCTCCACTTT.

The chain recombines TRBV6-1 with TRBJ1-2, with D uncertain. V was trimmed by 1 base and J by 0 bases, leaving 6 bases between them. Germline V CDR1 and CDR2: MNHNS, SASEGT. This CDR3 is 14 amino acids long. DNA for the CDR3: TGTGCCAGCAGTGAAGAGGCAGCTAACTATGGCTACACCTTC. This codes for CASSEEAANYGYTF.

V usage is TRBV4-1 and J usage is TRBJ2-7, with a tentative D call TRBD2 (5 bases). Trimming stripped 0 bases from V and 0 bases from J, with 9 bases between. CDR3 size: 15 residues. Per the germline V gene, CDR1 is MGHRA and CDR2 is YSYEKL. The CDR3 protein is CASSQELVNSYEQYF. DNA of the CDR3: TGCGCCAGCAGCCAAGAACTAGTAAACTCCTACGAGCAGTACTTC.

This chain connects TRBV6-6 to TRBJ1-4; D unresolved. CDR3 length equals 14 residues. V lost 4 bases and J lost 0, with 6 bases in between. Germline values: CDR1 MNHNY, CDR2 SVGAGI (reference sequence). CDR3 sequence reads: CASSSVTTNEKLFF. CDR3 DNA: TGTGCCAGCAGTTCTGTTACAACTAATGAAAAACTGTTTTTT.

This clone occurred once. The rearrangement links TRBV4-3 to TRBJ2-5; perhaps D is TRBD1 or TRBD2 (6 bases each). Germline values: CDR1 LGHNA, CDR2 YSLEER. V was cut by 1 base and J by 1 base, with 10 bases left in between. The CDR3 consists of 15 residues. CDR3 residues: CASSQGWGAQETQYF. DNA for the CDR3: TGCGCCAGCAGCCAAGGTTGGGGGGCCCAAGAGACCCAGTACTTC.

This clone was detected only once. This chain joins TRBV7-2 and TRBJ2-7; 9 bases line up with TRBD2. Trimming removed 1 base from V and 9 bases from J; junction bases left unmatched: 10. The CDR3 sequence is 15 residues long. CDR1 and CDR2 (germline): SGHTA, FQGNSA. The CDR3 coding sequence is TGTGCCAGCAGCTTAGGGCCAGCGGGGGGCGGAGGGCAGTACTTC. Residues: CASSLGPAGGGGQYF.

The chain recombines TRBV5-6 with TRBJ2-2; TRBD2 agrees at 9 bases. Germline loops: CDR1 SGHDT, CDR2 YYEEEE. The trim removed 1 base at V and 6 bases at J, leaving 7 bases unmatched. The length of the CDR3 is 16 residues. The CDR3 sequence is CASSLRAGGPAGELFF. The CDR3 coding sequence is TGTGCCAGCAGCTTGAGGGCGGGAGGGCCTGCCGGGGAGCTGTTTTTT.

The chain links TRBV9 to TRBJ1-1; maybe TRBD1 (5 bases). CDR1 and CDR2 (germline): SGDLS, YYNGEE. The CDR3 runs 15 residues. V dropped 0 bases and J dropped 5 bases, with 14 bases sitting between them. DNA of the CDR3: TGTGCCAGCAGCGTAGAGGACACCCGAGGAACTGAAGCTTTCTTT. This gives the protein CASSVEDTRGTEAFF.

This chain connects TRBV11-2 to TRBJ1-5; D possibly corresponds to TRBD1 (5 bases). This CDR3 has 15 amino acids. Germline CDR1 and CDR2: SGHAT and FQNNGV. Trimming removed 1 base from V and 9 bases from J, with 16 bases in between. The CDR3 sequence is CASSLGGGTPWPQHF. The CDR3 DNA follows: TGTGCCAGCAGCTTAGGGGGGGGGACCCCATGGCCCCAGCATTTT.

The chain carries TRBV9 and TRBJ2-3; no clear D. The CDR3 runs to 12 residues. V lost 3 bases and J lost 2, with 4 bases in between. The germline V gene encodes CDR1 SGDLS and CDR2 YYNGEE. As DNA, the CDR3 is TGTGCCAGCAGCGGTATCACAGATACGCAGTATTTT. The encoded protein is CASSGITDTQYF.

This rearrangement joins TRBV7-9 to TRBJ2-4, with D possibly matching TRBD2 (5 bases). Germline CDR1 reads SEHNR; CDR2 reads FQNEAQ (reference sequence). V was shortened by 4 bases and J by 0 bases, with 7 bases between the two germline ends. The CDR3 contains 14 residues. The chain's CDR3 is CASSSREAKNIQYF. DNA for the CDR3: TGTGCCAGCAGCTCCCGGGAAGCCAAAAACATTCAGTACTTC.

The CDR3 nucleotides are TGTGCCAGCAGTTTCGGGGCTATGAACACTGAAGCTTTCTTT. Its translation: CASSFGAMNTEAFF. This sequence joins TRBV28 and TRBJ1-1, with a possible D match to TRBD1 (5 bases). V was shortened by 3 bases and J by 0 bases, with 8 bases between the two germline ends. The CDR3 loop spans 14 amino acids. Germline values: CDR1 MDHEN, CDR2 SYDVKM.